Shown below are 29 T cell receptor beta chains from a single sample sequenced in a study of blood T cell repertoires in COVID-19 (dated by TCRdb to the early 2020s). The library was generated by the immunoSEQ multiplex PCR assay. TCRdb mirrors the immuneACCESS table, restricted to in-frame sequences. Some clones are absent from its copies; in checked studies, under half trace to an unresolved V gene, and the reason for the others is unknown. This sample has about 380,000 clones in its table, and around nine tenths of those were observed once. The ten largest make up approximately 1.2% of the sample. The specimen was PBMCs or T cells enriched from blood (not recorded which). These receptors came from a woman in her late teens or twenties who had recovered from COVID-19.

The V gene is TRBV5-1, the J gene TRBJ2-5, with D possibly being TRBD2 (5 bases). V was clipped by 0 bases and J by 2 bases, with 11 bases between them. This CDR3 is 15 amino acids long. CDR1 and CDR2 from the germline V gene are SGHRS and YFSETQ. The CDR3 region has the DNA TGCGCCAGCAGCTTGGGGGAGTCCAATCAAGAGACCCAGTACTTC. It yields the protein CASSLGESNQETQYF.

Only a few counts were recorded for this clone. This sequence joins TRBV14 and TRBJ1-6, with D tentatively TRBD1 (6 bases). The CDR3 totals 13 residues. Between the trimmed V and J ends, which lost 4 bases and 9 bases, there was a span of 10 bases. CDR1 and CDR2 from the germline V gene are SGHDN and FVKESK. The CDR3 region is CASSRIQGSPLHF. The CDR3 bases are TGTGCCAGCAGCCGTATACAGGGTTCACCCCTCCACTTT.

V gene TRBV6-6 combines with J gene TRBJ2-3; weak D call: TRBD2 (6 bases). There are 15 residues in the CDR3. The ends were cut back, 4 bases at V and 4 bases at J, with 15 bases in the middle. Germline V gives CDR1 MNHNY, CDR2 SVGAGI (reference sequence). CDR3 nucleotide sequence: TGTGCCAGCAGTTGGACGGGGGTAGAGCCAGATACGCAGTATTTT. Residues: CASSWTGVEPDTQYF.

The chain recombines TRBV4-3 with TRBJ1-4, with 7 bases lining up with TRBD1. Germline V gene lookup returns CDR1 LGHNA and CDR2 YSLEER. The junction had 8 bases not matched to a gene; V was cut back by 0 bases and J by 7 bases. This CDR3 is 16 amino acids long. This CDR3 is CASSQEGGQEGEKLFF. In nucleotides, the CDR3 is TGCGCCAGCAGCCAAGAAGGTGGACAGGAGGGTGAAAAACTGTTTTTT.

This chain's CDR3 is CASSLPPRSGGRTYEQYF. The CDR3 DNA reads as TGTGCCAGCAGCCTACCGCCGAGGTCAGGGGGTAGGACCTACGAGCAGTACTTC. This chain joins TRBV7-8 and TRBJ2-7; 7 bases fit TRBD1. CDR1 is SGHVS and CDR2 is FQNEAQ in the germline V gene. This CDR3 comprises 18 residues. The V segment lost 5 bases and the J segment 2 bases; nucleotides outside the gene matches: 18.

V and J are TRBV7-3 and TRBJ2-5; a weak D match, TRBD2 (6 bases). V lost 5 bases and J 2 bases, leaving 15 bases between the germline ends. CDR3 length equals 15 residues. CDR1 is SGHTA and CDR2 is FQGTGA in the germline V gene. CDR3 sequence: CASSHSLGGQETQYF. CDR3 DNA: TGTGCCAGCAGCCACTCGTTGGGGGGACAAGAGACCCAGTACTTC.

As DNA, the CDR3 is TGTGCCAGCAGCCTCTTAGCGGGGGGGCTCTCGCCCTACGAGCAGTACTTC. Translating it yields CASSLLAGGLSPYEQYF. V and J are TRBV14 and TRBJ2-7; 11 bases line up with TRBD2. CDR1 is SGHDN, CDR2 FVKESK, per germline. The trim removed 4 bases at V and 2 bases at J, leaving 10 bases unmatched. The CDR3 contains 17 residues.

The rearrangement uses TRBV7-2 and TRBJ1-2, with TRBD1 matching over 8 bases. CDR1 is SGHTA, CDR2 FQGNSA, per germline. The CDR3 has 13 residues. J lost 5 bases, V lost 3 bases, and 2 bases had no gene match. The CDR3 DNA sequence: TGTGCCAGCAGCTTGACAGGGGAGTATGGCTACACCTTC. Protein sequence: CASSLTGEYGYTF. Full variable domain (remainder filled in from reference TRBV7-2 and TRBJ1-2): GAGVSQSPSNKVTEKGKDVELRCDPISGHTALYWYRQSLGQGLEFLIYFQGNSAPDKSGLPSDRFSAERTGGSVSTLTIQRTQQEDSAVYLCASSLTGEYGYTFGSGTRLTVV.

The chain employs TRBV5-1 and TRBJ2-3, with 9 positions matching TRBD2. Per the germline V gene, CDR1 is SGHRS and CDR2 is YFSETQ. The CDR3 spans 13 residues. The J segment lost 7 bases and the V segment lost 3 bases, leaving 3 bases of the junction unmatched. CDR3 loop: CASSSTSGYTQYF. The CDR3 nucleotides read TGCGCCAGCAGCTCGACTAGCGGCTATACGCAGTATTTT.

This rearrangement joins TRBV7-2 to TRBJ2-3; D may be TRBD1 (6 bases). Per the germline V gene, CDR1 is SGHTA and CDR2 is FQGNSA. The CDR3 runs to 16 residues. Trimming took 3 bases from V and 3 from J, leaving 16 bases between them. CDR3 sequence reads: CASSFLTGGATDTQYF. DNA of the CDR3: TGTGCCAGCAGCTTCCTGACTGGGGGCGCAACAGATACGCAGTATTTT. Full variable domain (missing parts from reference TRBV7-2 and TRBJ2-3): GAGVSQSPSNKVTEKGKDVELRCDPISGHTALYWYRQSLGQGLEFLIYFQGNSAPDKSGLPSDRFSAERTGGSVSTLTIQRTQQEDSAVYLCASSFLTGGATDTQYFGPGTRLTVL.

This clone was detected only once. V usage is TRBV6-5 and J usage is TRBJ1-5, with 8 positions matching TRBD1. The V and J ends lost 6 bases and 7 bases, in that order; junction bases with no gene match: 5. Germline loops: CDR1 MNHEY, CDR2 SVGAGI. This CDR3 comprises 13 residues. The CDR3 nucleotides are TGTGCCAGCAGGATGGGACAGGCCCAGCCCCAGCATTTT. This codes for CASRMGQAQPQHF.

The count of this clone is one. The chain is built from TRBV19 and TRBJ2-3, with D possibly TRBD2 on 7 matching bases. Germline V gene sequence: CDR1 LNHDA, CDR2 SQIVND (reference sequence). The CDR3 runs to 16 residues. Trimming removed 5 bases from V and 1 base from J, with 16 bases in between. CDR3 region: CASSFPGGSGTDTQYF. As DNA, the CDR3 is TGTGCCAGTAGTTTCCCGGGGGGCTCGGGCACAGATACGCAGTATTTT.

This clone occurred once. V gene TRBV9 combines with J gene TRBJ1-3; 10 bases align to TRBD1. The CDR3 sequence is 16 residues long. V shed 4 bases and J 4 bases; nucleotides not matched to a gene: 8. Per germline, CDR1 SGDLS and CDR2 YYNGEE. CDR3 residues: CASSPRDRGAGNTIYF. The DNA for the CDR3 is TGTGCCAGCAGCCCAAGGGACAGGGGCGCAGGAAACACCATATATTTT.

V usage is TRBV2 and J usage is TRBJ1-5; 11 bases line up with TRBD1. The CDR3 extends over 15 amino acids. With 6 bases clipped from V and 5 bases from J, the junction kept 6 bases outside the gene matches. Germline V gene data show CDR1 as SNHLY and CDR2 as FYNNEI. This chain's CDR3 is CASSGQGATYQPQHF. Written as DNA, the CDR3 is TGTGCCAGCAGCGGACAGGGGGCAACTTATCAGCCCCAGCATTTT.

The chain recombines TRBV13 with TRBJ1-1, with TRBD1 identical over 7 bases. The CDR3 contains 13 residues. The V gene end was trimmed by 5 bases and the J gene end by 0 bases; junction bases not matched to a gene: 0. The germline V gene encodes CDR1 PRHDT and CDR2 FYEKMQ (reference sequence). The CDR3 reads CASSGTVNTEAFF. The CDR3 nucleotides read TGTGCCAGCAGCGGGACAGTGAACACTGAAGCTTTCTTT.

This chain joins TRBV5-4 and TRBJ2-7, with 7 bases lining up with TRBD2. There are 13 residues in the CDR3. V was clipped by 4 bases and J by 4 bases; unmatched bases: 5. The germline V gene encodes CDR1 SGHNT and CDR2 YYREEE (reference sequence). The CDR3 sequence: CASSPWEGYEQYF. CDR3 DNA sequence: TGTGCCAGCAGCCCATGGGAGGGGTACGAGCAGTACTTC.

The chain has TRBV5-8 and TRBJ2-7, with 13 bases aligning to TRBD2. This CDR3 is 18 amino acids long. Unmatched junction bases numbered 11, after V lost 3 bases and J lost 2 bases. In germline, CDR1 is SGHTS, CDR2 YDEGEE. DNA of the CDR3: TGTGCCAGCAGCTCTACCCCCGGGACTAGCGGGGTCCCCTACGAGCAGTACTTC. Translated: CASSSTPGTSGVPYEQYF.

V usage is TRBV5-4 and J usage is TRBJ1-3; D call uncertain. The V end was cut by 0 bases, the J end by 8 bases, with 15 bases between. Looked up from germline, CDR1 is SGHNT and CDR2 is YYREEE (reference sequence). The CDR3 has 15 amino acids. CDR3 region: CASSLVNGAGDTIYF. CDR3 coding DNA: TGTGCCAGCAGCTTGGTAAACGGCGCCGGGGACACCATATATTTT.

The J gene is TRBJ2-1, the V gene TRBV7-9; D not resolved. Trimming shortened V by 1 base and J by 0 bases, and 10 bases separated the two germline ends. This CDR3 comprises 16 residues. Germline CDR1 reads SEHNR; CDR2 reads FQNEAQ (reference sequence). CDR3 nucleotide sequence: TGTGCCAGCAGCTTAGTATACTCGGTCTCCTACAATGAGCAGTTCTTC. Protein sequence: CASSLVYSVSYNEQFF.

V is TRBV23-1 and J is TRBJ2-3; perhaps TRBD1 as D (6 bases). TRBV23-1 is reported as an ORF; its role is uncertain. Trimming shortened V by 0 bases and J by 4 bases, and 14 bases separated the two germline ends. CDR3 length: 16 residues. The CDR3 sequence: CASSQSGTHSPDTQYF. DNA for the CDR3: TGCGCCAGCAGTCAATCAGGGACACACTCCCCAGATACGCAGTATTTT.

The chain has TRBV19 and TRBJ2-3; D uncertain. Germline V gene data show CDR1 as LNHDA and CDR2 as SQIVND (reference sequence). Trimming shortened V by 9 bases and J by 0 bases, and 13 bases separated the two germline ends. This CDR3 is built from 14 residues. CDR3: CASSMVGSTDTQYF. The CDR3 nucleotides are TGTGCCAGCTCGATGGTCGGTAGCACAGATACGCAGTATTTT.

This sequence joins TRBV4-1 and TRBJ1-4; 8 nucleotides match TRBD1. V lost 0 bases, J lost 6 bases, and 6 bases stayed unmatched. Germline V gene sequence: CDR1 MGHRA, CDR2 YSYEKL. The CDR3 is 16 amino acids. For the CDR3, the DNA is TGCGCCAGCAGCCAAGATGGCGGGACAGGAGATGAAAAACTGTTTTTT. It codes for CASSQDGGTGDEKLFF.

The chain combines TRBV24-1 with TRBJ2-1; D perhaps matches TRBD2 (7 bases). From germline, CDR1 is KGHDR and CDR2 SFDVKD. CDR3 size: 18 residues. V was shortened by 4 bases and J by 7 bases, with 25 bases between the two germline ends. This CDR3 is CATSEVVKGGDFFNEQFF. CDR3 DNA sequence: TGTGCCACCAGTGAGGTGGTGAAGGGGGGGGATTTTTTTAATGAGCAGTTCTTC.

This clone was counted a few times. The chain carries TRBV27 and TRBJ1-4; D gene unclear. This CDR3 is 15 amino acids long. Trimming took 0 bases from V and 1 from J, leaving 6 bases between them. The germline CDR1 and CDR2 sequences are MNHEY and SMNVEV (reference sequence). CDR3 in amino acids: CASSLSVRTNEKLFF. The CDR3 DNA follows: TGTGCCAGCAGTTTATCCGTCAGAACTAATGAAAAACTGTTTTTT.

The CDR3 DNA is TGCGCCAGCAGCTTGGGTCTCTATGGCTACACCTTC. This encodes CASSLGLYGYTF. J is TRBJ1-2 and V is TRBV5-1, with D hard to call. V was clipped by 0 bases and J by 4 bases, with 4 bases between them. Germline V gives CDR1 SGHRS, CDR2 YFSETQ. This CDR3 has 12 residues.

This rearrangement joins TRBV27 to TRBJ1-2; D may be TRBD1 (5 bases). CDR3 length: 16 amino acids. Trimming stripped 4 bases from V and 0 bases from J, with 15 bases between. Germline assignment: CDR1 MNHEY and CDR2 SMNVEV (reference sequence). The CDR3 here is CASSSKLRATNYGYTF. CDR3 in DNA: TGTGCCAGCAGTTCAAAACTCAGGGCGACTAACTATGGCTACACCTTC.

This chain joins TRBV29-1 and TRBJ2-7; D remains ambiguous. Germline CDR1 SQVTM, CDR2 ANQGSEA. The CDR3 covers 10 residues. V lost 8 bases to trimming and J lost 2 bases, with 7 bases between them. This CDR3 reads CSPCPYEQYF. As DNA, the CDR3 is TGCAGCCCCTGTCCCTACGAGCAGTACTTC.

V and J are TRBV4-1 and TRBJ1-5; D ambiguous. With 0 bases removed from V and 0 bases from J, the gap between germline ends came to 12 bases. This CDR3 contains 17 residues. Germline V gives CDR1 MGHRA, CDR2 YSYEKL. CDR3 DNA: TGCGCCAGCAGCCAAGATCCGGGAGCTTATAGCAATCAGCCCCAGCATTTT. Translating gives CASSQDPGAYSNQPQHF.

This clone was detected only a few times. The CDR3 loop is CASSQNLGVYEQYF. The DNA for the CDR3 is TGCGCCAGCAGCCAGAACCTAGGGGTCTACGAGCAGTACTTC. The rearrangement uses TRBV4-3 and TRBJ2-7; perhaps TRBD1 as D (5 bases). Trimming pared 3 bases from V and 3 bases from J, leaving 12 bases between. The V gene's germline CDR1 is LGHNA and CDR2 YSLEER. The CDR3 sequence is 14 residues long.